Listed below are T cell receptor beta chains from one sample, sequenced in a study of molecular identifiers for immune sequencing clone quantification. TCRdb fed the PCR reads into MiXCR, producing one record per CDR3 protein. In the table there are 85,000 to 100,000 distinct CDR3 sequences, roughly 23% of which are singletons. The material sequenced was naive CD8+ T cells from blood, with Jurkat cell RNA spiked in. The receptors originated from a human donor in good health. Some libraries in this study had Jurkat cell RNA spiked in. Each CDR3 is given with its conserved first and last residue. A D gene is named only where the DNA matches it firmly. The size field is filled for only some rows; it gives once, few, many or a size class.

j_call d_call v_call clone_size cdr3_aa cdr3_nt
TRBJ2-5 . TRBV4-2 . CASSGRATPPVQYF TGTGCCAGCAGCGGCCGGGCTACCCCTCCGGTCCAGTACTTC
TRBJ2-5 . TRBV4-1 . CASSQEGRNQETQYF TGCGCCAGCAGCCAAGAAGGTCGGAACCAAGAGACCCAGTACTTC
TRBJ2-5 . TRBV27 few CASSPLRSGQTQETQYF TGTGCCAGCAGTCCTCTGAGAAGCGGACAGACCCAAGAGACCCAGTACTTC
TRBJ2-3 . TRBV4-3 many CASSQDKGADTQYF TGCGCCAGCAGCCAAGATAAAGGTGCAGATACGCAGTATTTT
TRBJ2-7 TRBD1 TRBV13 many CASSLARQGYEQYF TGTGCCAGCAGCTTAGCGCGACAGGGGTACGAGCAGTACTTC
TRBJ2-7 . TRBV4-3 many CASSQGRNGGYEQYF TGCGCCAGCAGCCAAGGGCGAAATGGGGGATACGAGCAGTACTTC
TRBJ2-1 . TRBV19 few CASSILVGSYNEQFF TGTGCCAGTAGTATCTTGGTGGGCAGTTACAATGAGCAGTTCTTC
TRBJ2-7 . TRBV30 many CAWSPADLLYEQYF TGTGCCTGGAGCCCCGCGGACCTTCTCTACGAGCAGTACTTC
TRBJ2-5 TRBD2 TRBV7-9 many CASSFRGGAVETQYF TGTGCCAGCAGCTTTCGCGGGGGGGCCGTAGAGACCCAGTACTTC
TRBJ2-7 TRBD1 TRBV4-1 . CASSQVTGEYYEQYF TGCGCCAGCAGCCAAGTCACAGGGGAGTACTACGAGCAGTACTTC
TRBJ2-3 TRBD1 TRBV4-3 many CASSQRAGPGTASKYF TGCGCCAGCAGCCAACGGGCAGGGCCTGGGACAGCCTCAAAGTATTTT
TRBJ2-7 . TRBV27 many CATTEVGGYEQYF TGTGCCACTACGGAGGTTGGGGGCTACGAGCAGTACTTC